The 18 T cell receptor beta chains below come from one sample, sequenced in a study of T cell responses to AZD1222 COVID-19 vaccine. Repertoires were generated with immunoSEQ multiplex PCR, while TCRdb's copy carries only in-frame clones and drops some. The sample records approximately 81,000 clones, about four fifths being singletons. The sequences come from peripheral blood, collected 28 days after the second AZD1222 dose. Receptor source: an adult who received the AZD1222 COVID-19 vaccine.

The chain combines TRBV15 with TRBJ1-5, with D possibly being TRBD1 (6 bases). The CDR3 extends over 18 amino acids. V lost 0 bases and J lost 0, with 15 bases in between. In germline, CDR1 is LNHNV, CDR2 YYDKDF (reference sequence). CDR3 loop: CATSREAGEHYSNQPQHF. Written as DNA, the CDR3 is TGTGCCACCAGCAGAGAAGCAGGGGAACATTATAGCAATCAGCCCCAGCATTTT.

The chain recombines TRBV7-6 with TRBJ1-1; D perhaps matches TRBD1 (6 bases). CDR1 SGHVS and CDR2 FNYEAQ come from the germline V gene. The CDR3 contains 17 residues. Trimming took 1 base from V and 1 from J, leaving 16 bases between them. The DNA of the CDR3 is TGTGCCAGCAGCTTAGTTAGTCGGGACATCTGGAACACTGAAGCTTTCTTT. Translated, it gives CASSLVSRDIWNTEAFF.

The rearrangement joins TRBV19 to TRBJ1-5, with TRBD1 matching 7 bases. Germline trimming cut 3 bases from V and 0 bases from J; bases unmatched to any gene: 2. The CDR3 length is 15 residues. Germline V gives CDR1 LNHDA, CDR2 SQIVND (reference sequence). Written as DNA, the CDR3 is TGTGCCAGTAGTATGGGACAGCGTAGCAATCAGCCCCAGCATTTT. The encoded protein is CASSMGQRSNQPQHF.

J is TRBJ1-1 and V is TRBV13; a weak D match, TRBD1 (5 bases). CDR1 and CDR2 from the germline V gene are PRHDT and FYEKMQ (reference sequence). The CDR3 runs 17 residues. The ends were cut back, 5 bases at V and 5 bases at J, with 24 bases in the middle. The CDR3 region is CASSPLAGPGRFTEAFF. DNA for the CDR3: TGTGCCAGCAGCCCCCTAGCGGGGCCAGGGAGGTTTACTGAAGCTTTCTTT.

This clone was seen a few times. The chain employs TRBV27 and TRBJ1-4; maybe TRBD1 (6 bases). The V gene's germline CDR1 is MNHEY and CDR2 SMNVEV (reference sequence). V was shortened by 2 bases and J by 8 bases, with 18 bases between the two germline ends. The CDR3 length is 16 residues. CDR3 in DNA: TGTGCCAGCAGTTTAAGTCTCCCAGGGGTAAACGAAAAACTGTTTTTT. Amino acids: CASSLSLPGVNEKLFF.

This clone showed up just once. The chain employs TRBV19 and TRBJ2-1, with a tentative D call TRBD2 (5 bases). CDR3 length: 14 residues. The germline CDR1 and CDR2 sequences are LNHDA and SQIVND (reference sequence). V dropped 5 bases and J dropped 7 bases, with 15 bases sitting between them. CDR3 nucleotides: TGTGCCAGTAGTCGTACCATCGGGATAAATGAGCAGTTCTTC. As protein: CASSRTIGINEQFF.

The V and J genes are TRBV4-1 and TRBJ2-1; TRBD2 matches 10 bases. The CDR3 extends over 17 amino acids. Germline values: CDR1 MGHRA, CDR2 YSYEKL. J gave up 6 bases and V 2 bases, and 10 bases lay outside the gene matches. CDR3 DNA sequence: TGCGCCAGCAGCCAACCCAGAGGACTAGCGGTAAGCAATGAGCAGTTCTTC. Translated, it gives CASSQPRGLAVSNEQFF.

This clone appeared a few times. This chain connects TRBV9 to TRBJ1-6; D unresolved. Trimming shortened V by 0 bases and J by 9 bases, and 13 bases separated the two germline ends. Germline lookup yields CDR1 SGDLS and CDR2 YYNGEE. CDR3 size: 15 residues. The CDR3 nucleotides read TGTGCCAGCAGCGTAGGAGGCAGCTCGGGTTCACCCCTCCACTTT. It codes for CASSVGGSSGSPLHF.

This clone was seen just once. This sequence joins TRBV18 and TRBJ1-4; 7 bases are shared with TRBD1. Germline V gene lookup returns CDR1 KGHSH and CDR2 LQKENI. This CDR3 comprises 14 residues. After removal of 0 bases from V and 8 bases from J, the junction contained 3 bases not matched to a gene. This chain's CDR3 is CASSPPGGNEKLFF. The CDR3, as DNA: TGTGCCAGCTCACCACCAGGGGGCAACGAAAAACTGTTTTTT.

The chain joins TRBV6-5 to TRBJ2-7; 7 bases map to TRBD2. The junction had 7 bases not matched to a gene; V was cut back by 8 bases and J by 0 bases. This CDR3 comprises 14 residues. Germline loops: CDR1 MNHEY, CDR2 SVGAGI. The CDR3 loop reads CASRAGASSYEQYF. CDR3 nucleotide sequence: TGTGCCAGCCGGGCGGGAGCGAGCTCCTACGAGCAGTACTTC.

The chain combines TRBV7-2 with TRBJ2-1; 11 bases fit TRBD2. Trimming at V came to 2 bases and at J to 10 bases, leaving 10 bases not matched to a gene. The CDR3 totals 16 residues. Germline CDR1 reads SGHTA; CDR2 reads FQGNSA. In DNA, the CDR3 is TGTGCCAGCAGCTTAATGGGGCTAGCGGGAGGCGGGGAGCAGTTCTTC. Translating it yields CASSLMGLAGGGEQFF. Full variable domain (outside the CDR3, taken from reference TRBV7-2 and TRBJ2-1): GAGVSQSPSNKVTEKGKDVELRCDPISGHTALYWYRQSLGQGLEFLIYFQGNSAPDKSGLPSDRFSAERTGGSVSTLTIQRTQQEDSAVYLCASSLMGLAGGGEQFFGPGTRLTVL.

This clone was detected only once. The chain carries TRBV2 and TRBJ2-2; D gene uncertain. The CDR3 loop spans 15 amino acids. Trimming removed 1 base at V and 1 base at J, with 7 bases between. CDR1 is SNHLY, CDR2 FYNNEI, per germline. The CDR3 region is CASSEGHLNTGELFF. CDR3 coding DNA: TGTGCCAGCAGTGAAGGACATCTGAACACCGGGGAGCTGTTTTTT.

The gene calls are TRBV19 and TRBJ1-4; TRBD1 might be the D (5 bases). The CDR3 sequence is 15 residues long. The V end lost 5 bases, the J end lost 8 bases, and 18 bases lay between the germline ends. CDR1 and CDR2 (germline): LNHDA, SQIVND (reference sequence). The CDR3 region is CASSSTHGAVEKLFF. The CDR3 region has the DNA TGTGCCAGTAGTTCTACCCACGGGGCGGTGGAAAAACTGTTTTTT.

The chain carries TRBV5-5 and TRBJ2-1; the match to TRBD1 covers 10 bases. The CDR3 is made up of 15 amino acids. J was trimmed by 7 bases and V by 3 bases; bases with no gene match: 7. Germline V lookup: CDR1 SGHKS, CDR2 YYEKEE (reference sequence). CDR3 coding DNA: TGTGCCAGCAGCTACCGGGACAGGGGTAAAAATGAGCAGTTCTTC. It specifies CASSYRDRGKNEQFF.

This chain uses TRBV5-4 with TRBJ1-2; 8 nucleotides match TRBD1. The CDR3 spans 16 residues. Germline V gene data show CDR1 as SGHNT and CDR2 as YYREEE (reference sequence). V shed 4 bases, J shed 7 bases, and the junction held 15 bases outside the gene matches. CDR3 sequence (DNA): TGTGCCAGCAGCCTCGGAGGGCTCAGGGGGCAGGGTGGCTACACCTTC. It yields the protein CASSLGGLRGQGGYTF.

The chain couples TRBV15 to TRBJ1-5, with a weak D call TRBD1 (5 bases). This CDR3 region has 15 residues. Trimming stripped 4 bases from V and 7 bases from J, with 17 bases between. Germline V CDR1 and CDR2: LNHNV, YYDKDF (reference sequence). The CDR3 spells CATSIRRGREQPQHF. The CDR3 DNA sequence: TGTGCCACCAGCATCCGAAGGGGCAGGGAACAGCCCCAGCATTTT. Complete variable domain (other parts from reference TRBV15 and TRBJ1-5): DAMVIQNPRYQVTQFGKPVTLSCSQTLNHNVMYWYQQKSSQAPKLLFHYYDKDFNNEADTPDNFQSRRPNTSFCFLDIRSPGLGDTAMYLCATSIRRGREQPQHFGDGTRLSIL.

The chain recombines TRBV7-9 with TRBJ2-7, with 9 bases fitting TRBD1. Trimming removed 1 base from V and 0 bases from J; junction bases left unmatched: 7. Germline V gene data show CDR1 as SEHNR and CDR2 as FQNEAQ (reference sequence). The CDR3 spans 17 residues. CDR3: CASSLGQGQGSSYEQYF. The CDR3, as DNA: TGTGCCAGCAGCTTAGGTCAGGGACAGGGAAGCTCCTACGAGCAGTACTTC.

The chain employs TRBV19 and TRBJ2-5, with TRBD1 identical over 9 bases. The CDR3 consists of 14 residues. Germline loops: CDR1 LNHDA, CDR2 SQIVND (reference sequence). J was trimmed by 4 bases and V by 6 bases; bases with no gene match: 6. CDR3 protein: CASRPGQGLETQYF. DNA for the CDR3: TGTGCCAGTAGGCCGGGACAGGGACTAGAGACCCAGTACTTC. Based on the CDR3 plus reference TRBV19 and TRBJ2-5, the full variable domain is DGGITQSPKYLFRKEGQNVTLSCEQNLNHDAMYWYRQDPGQGLRLIYYSQIVNDFQKGDIAEGYSVSREKKESFPLTVTSAQKNPTAFYLCASRPGQGLETQYFGPGTRLLVL.